The clone carrying this TCR beta chain was found a few times. These data originate in a study of type 1 and type 2 diabetes patients. Amplification started from genomic DNA. The TCR beta CDR3 region was amplified using 30 forward and 13 reverse primers. MiXCR, run by TCRdb on the multiplex PCR reads, gives a single entry per CDR3 protein. The data contain 280,000 or so distinct CDR3 sequences, around 47% of them singletons. CDR3 length: 15 residues. Germline CDR1 reads SNHLY; CDR2 reads FYNNEI. Trimming pared 1 base from V and 8 bases from J, leaving 12 bases between. The sequenced material came from peripheral blood mononuclear cells (PBMCs). This chain links TRBV2 with TRBJ1-6, with D unclear. The receptor comes from a man younger than 35 with type 2 diabetes. CDR3 in amino acids: CASSEDKGWDSPLHF. The CDR3 DNA reads TGTGCCAGCAGTGAAGACAAGGGATGGGATTCACCCCTCCACTTT.